This TCR beta chain was captured by sequencing in a study of T cells in Graves' hyperthyroidism and ophthalmopathy. As regards this clonotype: At one end the junction does not follow the germline gene, possibly because of a read error.

This CDR3 has 14 residues. Germline CDR1 reads SGHNT; CDR2 reads YYREEE (reference sequence). What was amplified from RNA transcripts were TCR beta CDR3 regions. With the HTBI primer set, the TCR CDR3 went through a first round of RT-PCR. TCRdb recomputed calls from the multiplex PCR reads with MiXCR, one row per CDR3 protein. The sample yields about 610,000 distinct CDR3 sequences, 16% seen once. The study left out patients who had uncontrolled infection, other autoimmune disease, pregnancy or lactation. V usage is TRBV5-4 and J usage is TRBJ2-5; D uncertain. This TCR was recovered from a woman in her 40s with Graves' ophthalmopathy. Sequencing used blood. This chain's CDR3 is CASSLVSRTAPQAF. The DNA of the CDR3 is TGTGCCAGCAGCTTAGTTAGCAGGACCGCTCCCCAGGCCTTC.